The TCR beta chain described here comes from a study of regulatory T cells in long-lasting Graves disease. In the study overall: Disease was considered persistent Graves' disease after over 5 years of antithyroid drugs (with positive TSH receptor antibodies).

TCR beta libraries were built with iRepertoire HTBI primers and Arm-PCR of CDR3 regions. MiXCR was run by TCRdb on the multiplex PCR reads, yielding one entry per CDR3 protein. The repertoire holds 300,000 to 400,000 distinct CDR3 sequences, 15% to 20% seen once, with less than 30% in the top ten. This clonotype was recorded many times. This sample's time point: persistent/refractory GD, antithyroid drugs over 5 years with positive TRAb. PBMCs were the source of the RNA used for TCR sequencing. The diagnosis of Graves' disease used American Thyroid Association guidelines. The CDR3 covers 11 residues. Trimming removed 2 bases at V and 8 bases at J, with 6 bases between.

The V and J genes are TRBV12-3 or TRBV12-4 and TRBJ1-1; D remains ambiguous. The clonotype was recovered from a female donor with Graves disease. The sample here was peripheral blood mononuclear cells (PBMCs), taken when the disease was refractory, from a patient treated with antithyroid drugs. In DNA form, the CDR3 reads TGTGCCAGCAGTTTAAAATCGGAAGCTTTCTTT. Its protein product is CASSLKSEAFF.